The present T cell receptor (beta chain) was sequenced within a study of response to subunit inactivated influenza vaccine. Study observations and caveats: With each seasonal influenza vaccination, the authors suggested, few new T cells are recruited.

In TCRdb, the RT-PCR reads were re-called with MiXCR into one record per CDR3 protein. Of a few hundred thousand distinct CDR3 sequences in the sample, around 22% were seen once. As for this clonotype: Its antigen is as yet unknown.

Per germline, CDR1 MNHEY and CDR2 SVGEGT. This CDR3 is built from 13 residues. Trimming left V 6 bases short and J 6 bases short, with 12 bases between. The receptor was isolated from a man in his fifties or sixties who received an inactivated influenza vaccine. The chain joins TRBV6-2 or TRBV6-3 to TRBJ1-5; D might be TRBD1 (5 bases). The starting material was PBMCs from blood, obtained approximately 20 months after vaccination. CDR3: CASRSRQGQPQHF. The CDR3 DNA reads TGTGCCAGCAGATCGAGGCAGGGTCAGCCCCAGCATTTT.